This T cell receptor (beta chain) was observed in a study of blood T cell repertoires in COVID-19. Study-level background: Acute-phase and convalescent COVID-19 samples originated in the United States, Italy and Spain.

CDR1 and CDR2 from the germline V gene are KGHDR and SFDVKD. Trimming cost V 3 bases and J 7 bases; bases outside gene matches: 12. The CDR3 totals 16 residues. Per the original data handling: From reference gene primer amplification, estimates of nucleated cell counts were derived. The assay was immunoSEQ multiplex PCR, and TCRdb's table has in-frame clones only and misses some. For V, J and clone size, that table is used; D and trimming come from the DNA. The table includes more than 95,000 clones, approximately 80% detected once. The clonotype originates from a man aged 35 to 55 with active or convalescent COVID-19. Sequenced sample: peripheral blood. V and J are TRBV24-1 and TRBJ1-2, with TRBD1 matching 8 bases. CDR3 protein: CATSDTLGTGRSGYTF. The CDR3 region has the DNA TGTGCCACCAGTGATACCCTGGGGACAGGACGGTCTGGCTACACCTTC.